This T cell receptor beta chain came from a study of monozygotic twins with inflammatory bowel disease. Per the germline V gene, CDR1 is DFQATT and CDR2 is SNEGSKA (reference sequence). The CDR3 consists of 15 residues. After re-calling the 5' RACE reads, TCRdb lists one entry per CDR3 protein, DNA absent. Its table records tens of thousands of distinct CDR3 sequences. The J gene is TRBJ2-3, the V gene TRBV20-1; TCRdb's assignment of TRBD1 cannot be checked, as there is no DNA. This receptor was obtained from a human donor with ulcerative colitis or Crohn's disease, or a healthy co-twin of an affected twin (not recorded which). Sequenced: blood. CDR3 sequence: CSAYLQGRNTDTQYF.